This entry is about one T cell receptor (beta chain). The data originate from a study of blood T cell repertoires in COVID-19. Study-level background: Material from acute and convalescent COVID-19 was sourced from the United States, Italy and Spain. Sample material is recorded as cDNA or gDNA derived from T cells, B-cell-depleted T cells, or PBMCs.

J lost 0 bases, V lost 7 bases, and 6 bases had no gene match. The CDR3 totals 15 residues. CDR1 and CDR2 from the germline V gene are MNHEY and SVGAGI. The data were produced by immunoSEQ multiplex PCR, yet TCRdb's version contains in-frame clones alone and is incomplete. In the table there are 130,000 to 150,000 clones, around 84% of which are singletons. This TCR came from a human donor in a cohort sampled during active COVID-19. This chain joins TRBV6-5 and TRBJ1-5; 7 bases agree with TRBD1. Material: peripheral blood. The CDR3 DNA is TGTGCCAGCACCCTGGACAGGAATAGCAATCAGCCCCAGCATTTT. Protein product: CASTLDRNSNQPQHF.